This T cell receptor (beta chain) was sequenced for a study of early T cells in non-severe SARS-CoV-2 infection. Study-level information: Sequenced bulk RNA came from whole blood that was unsorted, and chains were unpaired. Study observations and caveats: Matching against VDJdb likely underestimated virus-specific expansions, favoring anti-spike CD8.

This clonotype was observed many times. The antigen remains undetermined. Separate cDNA molecules each had unique molecular identifiers attached to them. TCRdb processed the 5' RACE reads anew with MiXCR; each CDR3 protein has one entry. The sample yields 30,000 to 35,000 distinct CDR3 sequences, roughly 5% seen once. In germline, CDR1 is MNHNY, CDR2 SVGAGI (reference sequence). Trimming pared 0 bases from V and 9 bases from J, leaving 12 bases between. CDR3 size: 15 residues. Specimen: whole blood. The TCR originated in an adult who was a healthcare worker with PCR-confirmed SARS-CoV-2 infection or an uninfected control (not recorded which). The chain is built from TRBV6-6 and TRBJ1-6; the D is unclear. The CDR3 DNA reads TGTGCCAGCAGTTACTCAGATCGGGATGGTTCACCCCTCCACTTT. Translating gives CASSYSDRDGSPLHF.